This T cell receptor beta chain emerged from a study of cytomegalovirus exposure and HLA in healthy donors. For the study at large: In a later analysis, it was reported that the approximately 120 validation repertoires had been produced on the same platform as the roughly 610 repertoires belonging to the first cohort. General study points: In the 120 validation repertoires, around 95% of cluster scores exceeded 0, per a later analysis.

Assay: immunoSEQ multiplex PCR; the TCRdb copy retains only in-frame clones and omits some. The table shows approximately 220,000 clones, with approximately 90% occurring only once. Concerning this clone itself: Antigen specificity is unknown.

Germline loops: CDR1 ENHRY, CDR2 SYGVKD. The CDR3 consists of 13 residues. The V and J ends lost 10 bases and 0 bases respectively, with 10 bases between them. The V and J genes are TRBV10-3 and TRBJ1-5, with D uncertain. The clonotype comes from a man between 18 and 35 years old in good health and CMV-seronegative. The sequenced sample was PBMCs. The chain's CDR3 is CATGSDSNQPQHF. DNA for the CDR3: TGTGCCACGGGGTCAGATAGCAATCAGCCCCAGCATTTT.